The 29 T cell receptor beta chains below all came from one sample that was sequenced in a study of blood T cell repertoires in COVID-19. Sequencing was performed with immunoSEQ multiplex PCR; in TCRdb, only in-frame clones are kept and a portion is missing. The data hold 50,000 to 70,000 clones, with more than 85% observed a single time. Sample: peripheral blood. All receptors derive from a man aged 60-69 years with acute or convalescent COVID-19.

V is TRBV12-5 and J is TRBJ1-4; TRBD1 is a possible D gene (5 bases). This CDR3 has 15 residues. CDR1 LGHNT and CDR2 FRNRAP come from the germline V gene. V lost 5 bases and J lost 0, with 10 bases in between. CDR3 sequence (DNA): TGTGCTAGTGGTCAAGGGGATGCAACTAATGAAAAACTGTTTTTT. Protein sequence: CASGQGDATNEKLFF.

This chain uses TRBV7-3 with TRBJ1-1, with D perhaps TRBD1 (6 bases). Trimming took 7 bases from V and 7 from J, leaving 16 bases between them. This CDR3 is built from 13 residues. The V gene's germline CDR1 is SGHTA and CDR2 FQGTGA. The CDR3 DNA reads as TGTGCCAGCAAGGGGGTAGGACAGAGTGAAGCTTTCTTT. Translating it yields CASKGVGQSEAFF. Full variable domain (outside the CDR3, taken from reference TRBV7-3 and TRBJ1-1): GAGVSQTPSNKVTEKGKYVELRCDPISGHTALYWYRQSLGQGPEFLIYFQGTGAADDSGLPNDRFFAVRPEGSVSTLKIQRTERGDSAVYLCASKGVGQSEAFFGQGTRLTVV.

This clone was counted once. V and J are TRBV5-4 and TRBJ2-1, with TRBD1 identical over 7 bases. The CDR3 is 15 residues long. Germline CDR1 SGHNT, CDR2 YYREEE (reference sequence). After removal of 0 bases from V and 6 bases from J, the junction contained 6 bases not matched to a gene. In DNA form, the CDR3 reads TGTGCCAGCAGCTTGGGACAGGGTGTCTCCAATGAGCAGTTCTTC. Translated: CASSLGQGVSNEQFF.

The CDR3: CASSDPDRVSYEQYF. In DNA, the CDR3 is TGTGCCAGCAGTGACCCTGACAGGGTGTCCTACGAGCAGTACTTC. V is TRBV25-1 and J is TRBJ2-7; TRBD1 agrees at 7 bases. J lost 1 base, V lost 3 bases, and 6 bases had no gene match. Germline-derived CDR1 and CDR2 are MGHDK and SYGVNS. The CDR3 spans 15 residues.

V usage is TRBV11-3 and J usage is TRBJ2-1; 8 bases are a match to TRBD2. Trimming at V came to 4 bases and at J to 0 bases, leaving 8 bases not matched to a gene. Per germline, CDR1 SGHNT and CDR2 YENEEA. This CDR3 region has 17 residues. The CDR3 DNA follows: TGTGCCAGCAGCTGGTTAAGCGGGACTAGCTCCTACAATGAGCAGTTCTTC. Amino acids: CASSWLSGTSSYNEQFF.

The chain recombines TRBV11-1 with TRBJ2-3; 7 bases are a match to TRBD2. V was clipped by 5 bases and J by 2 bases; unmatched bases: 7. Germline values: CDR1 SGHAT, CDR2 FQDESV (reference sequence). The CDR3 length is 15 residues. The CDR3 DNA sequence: TGTGCCAGCAGCGTTCGCGGGGGATTCACAGATACGCAGTATTTT. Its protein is CASSVRGGFTDTQYF.

As DNA, the CDR3 is TGCAGCGTTCGCGCCAGGAACTATGGCTACACCTTC. It translates to CSVRARNYGYTF. This chain connects TRBV29-1 to TRBJ1-2; no reliable D call. Germline V gene sequence: CDR1 SQVTM, CDR2 ANQGSEA. This CDR3 comprises 12 residues. V was pared by 5 bases and J by 2 bases, with 9 bases between.

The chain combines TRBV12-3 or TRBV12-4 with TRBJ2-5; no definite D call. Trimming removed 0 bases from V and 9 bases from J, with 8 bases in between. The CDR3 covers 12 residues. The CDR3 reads CASSLATTAQYF. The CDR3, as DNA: TGTGCCAGCAGTTTAGCGACAACCGCCCAGTACTTC.

CDR3 loop: CAWSTGGGITEAFF. The CDR3 DNA follows: TGTGCCTGGAGCACAGGGGGCGGCATCACTGAAGCTTTCTTT. V gene TRBV30 combines with J gene TRBJ1-1, with 9 bases fitting TRBD1. Trimming cost V 3 bases and J 4 bases; bases outside gene matches: 6. Germline assignment: CDR1 GTSNPN and CDR2 SVGIG (reference sequence). The CDR3 is 14 residues long.

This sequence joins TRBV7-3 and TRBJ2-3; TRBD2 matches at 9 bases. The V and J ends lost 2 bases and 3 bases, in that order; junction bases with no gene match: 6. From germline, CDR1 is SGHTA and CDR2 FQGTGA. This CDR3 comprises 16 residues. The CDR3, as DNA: TGTGCCAGCAGCTTAGGGGTAGCGGGAGTTACAGATACGCAGTATTTT. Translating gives CASSLGVAGVTDTQYF.

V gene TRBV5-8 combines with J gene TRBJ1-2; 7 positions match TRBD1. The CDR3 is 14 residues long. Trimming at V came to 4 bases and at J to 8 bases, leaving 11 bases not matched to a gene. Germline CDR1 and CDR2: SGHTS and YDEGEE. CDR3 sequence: CASSTRTGLLGYTF. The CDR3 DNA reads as TGTGCCAGCAGCACCCGGACAGGTCTCTTGGGCTACACCTTC.

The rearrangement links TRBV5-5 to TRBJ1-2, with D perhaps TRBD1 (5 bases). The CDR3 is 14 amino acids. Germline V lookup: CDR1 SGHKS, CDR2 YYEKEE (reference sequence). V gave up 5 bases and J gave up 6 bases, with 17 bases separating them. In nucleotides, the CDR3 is TGTGCCAGCAGGACCTGGGAGGGGCGTCATGGCTACACCTTC. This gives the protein CASRTWEGRHGYTF.

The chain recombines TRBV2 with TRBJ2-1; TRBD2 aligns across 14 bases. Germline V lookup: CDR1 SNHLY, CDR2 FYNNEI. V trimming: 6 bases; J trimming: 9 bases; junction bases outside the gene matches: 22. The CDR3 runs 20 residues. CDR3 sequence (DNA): TGTGCCAGCAGGGGAGGACTACTGGGACTAGCGGGAGAAGGGCGTGGTGAGCAGTTCTTC. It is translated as CASRGGLLGLAGEGRGEQFF.

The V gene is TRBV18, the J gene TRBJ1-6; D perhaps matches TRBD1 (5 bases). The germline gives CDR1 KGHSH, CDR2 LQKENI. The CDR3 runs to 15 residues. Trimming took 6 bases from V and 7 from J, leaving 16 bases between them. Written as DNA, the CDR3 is TGTGCCAGCTCGCCCAGGGAAGGAAAGAATTCACCCCTCCACTTT. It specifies CASSPREGKNSPLHF.

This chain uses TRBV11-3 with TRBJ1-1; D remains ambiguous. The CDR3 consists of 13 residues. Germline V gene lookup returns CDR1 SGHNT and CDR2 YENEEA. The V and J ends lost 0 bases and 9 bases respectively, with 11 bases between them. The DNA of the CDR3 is TGTGCCAGCAGCTTAGAACGCCGGTTGAAAGCTTTCTTT. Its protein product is CASSLERRLKAFF.

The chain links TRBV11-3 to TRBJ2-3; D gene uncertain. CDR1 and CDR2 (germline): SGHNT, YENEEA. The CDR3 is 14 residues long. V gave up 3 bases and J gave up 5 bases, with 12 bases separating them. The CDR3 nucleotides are TGTGCCAGCAGCTTTGCTGCGATAGAAGATACGCAGTATTTT. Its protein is CASSFAAIEDTQYF.

CDR3 in amino acids: CASSQAREGEKLFF. In DNA form, the CDR3 reads TGTGCCAGCAGCCAAGCCCGGGAGGGTGAAAAACTGTTTTTT. The gene calls are TRBV4-2 and TRBJ1-4; D is undetermined. The germline V and J ends were trimmed by 1 base and 7 bases, with 10 bases remaining between them. In germline, CDR1 is LGHNA, CDR2 YNFKEQ. CDR3 length: 14 amino acids.

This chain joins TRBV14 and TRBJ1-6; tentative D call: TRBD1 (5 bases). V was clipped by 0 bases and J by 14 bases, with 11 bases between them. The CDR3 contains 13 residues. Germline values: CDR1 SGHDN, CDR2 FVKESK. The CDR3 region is CASSQEVGRALHF. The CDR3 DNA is TGTGCCAGCAGCCAAGAGGTGGGCAGGGCCCTCCACTTT.

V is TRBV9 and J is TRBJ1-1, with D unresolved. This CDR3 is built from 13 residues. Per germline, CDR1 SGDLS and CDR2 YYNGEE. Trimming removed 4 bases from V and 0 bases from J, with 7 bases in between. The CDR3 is CASSTRLNTEAFF. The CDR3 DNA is TGTGCCAGCAGCACGCGTCTGAACACTGAAGCTTTCTTT.

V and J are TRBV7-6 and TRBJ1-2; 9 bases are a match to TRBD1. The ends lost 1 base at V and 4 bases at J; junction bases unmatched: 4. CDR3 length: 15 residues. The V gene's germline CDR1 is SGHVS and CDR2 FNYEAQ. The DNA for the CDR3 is TGTGCCAGCAGCTTAGTCGGGACAGGGATCTATGGCTACACCTTC. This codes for CASSLVGTGIYGYTF. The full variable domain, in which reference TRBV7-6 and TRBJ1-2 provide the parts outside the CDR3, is GAGVSQSPRYKVTKRGQDVALRCDPISGHVSLYWYRQALGQGPEFLTYFNYEAQQDKSGLPNDRFSAERPEGSISTLTIQRTEQRDSAMYRCASSLVGTGIYGYTFGSGTRLTVV.

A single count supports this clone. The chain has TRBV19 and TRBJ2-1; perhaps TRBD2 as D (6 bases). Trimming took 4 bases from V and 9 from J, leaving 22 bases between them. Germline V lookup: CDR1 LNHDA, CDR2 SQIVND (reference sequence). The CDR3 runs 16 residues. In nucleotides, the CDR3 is TGTGCCAGTAGTAAAGAGGTAGCGGCGGGGAGGAGTGAGCAGTTCTTC. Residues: CASSKEVAAGRSEQFF.

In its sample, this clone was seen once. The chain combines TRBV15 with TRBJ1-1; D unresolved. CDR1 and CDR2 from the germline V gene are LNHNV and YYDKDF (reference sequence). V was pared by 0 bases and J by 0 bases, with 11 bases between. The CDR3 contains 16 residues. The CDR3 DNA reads TGTGCCACCAGCAGAGATCCGCGGGAATTGAACACTGAAGCTTTCTTT. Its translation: CATSRDPRELNTEAFF.

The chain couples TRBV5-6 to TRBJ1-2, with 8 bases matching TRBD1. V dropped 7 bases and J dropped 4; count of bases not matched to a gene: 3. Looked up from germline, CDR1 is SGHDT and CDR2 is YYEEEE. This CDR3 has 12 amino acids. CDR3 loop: CASQDRVYGYTF. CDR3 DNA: TGTGCCAGCCAGGACAGGGTCTATGGCTACACCTTC. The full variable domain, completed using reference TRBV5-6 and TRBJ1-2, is DAGVTQSPTHLIKTRGQQVTLRCSPKSGHDTVSWYQQALGQGPQFIFQYYEEEERQRGNFPDRFSGHQFPNYSSELNVNALLLGDSALYLCASQDRVYGYTFGSGTRLTVV.

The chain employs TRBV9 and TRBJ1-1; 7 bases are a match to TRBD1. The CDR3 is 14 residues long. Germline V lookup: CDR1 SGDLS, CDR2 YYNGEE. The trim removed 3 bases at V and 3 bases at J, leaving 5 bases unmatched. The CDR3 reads CASSGNTGDTEAFF. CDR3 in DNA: TGTGCCAGCAGCGGAAATACAGGGGACACTGAAGCTTTCTTT.

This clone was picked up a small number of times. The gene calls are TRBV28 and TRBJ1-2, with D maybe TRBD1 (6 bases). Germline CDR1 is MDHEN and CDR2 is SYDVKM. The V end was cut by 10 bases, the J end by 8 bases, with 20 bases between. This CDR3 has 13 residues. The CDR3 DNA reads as TGTGCCATAAATTACAGGGAATCGATCGGCTACACCTTC. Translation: CAINYRESIGYTF.

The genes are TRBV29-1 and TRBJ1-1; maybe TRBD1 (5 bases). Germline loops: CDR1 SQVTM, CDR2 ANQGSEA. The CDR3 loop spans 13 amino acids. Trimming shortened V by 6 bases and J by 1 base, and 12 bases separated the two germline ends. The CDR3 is CSVALGANTEAFF. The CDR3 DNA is TGCAGCGTCGCTCTAGGGGCGAACACTGAAGCTTTCTTT.

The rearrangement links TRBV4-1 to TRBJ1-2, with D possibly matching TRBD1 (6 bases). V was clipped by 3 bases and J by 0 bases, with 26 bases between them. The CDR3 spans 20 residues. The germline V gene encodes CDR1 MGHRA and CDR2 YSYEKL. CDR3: CASSHEGTDSQLLANYGYTF. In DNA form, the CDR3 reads TGCGCCAGCAGCCATGAAGGGACGGACAGCCAATTATTAGCTAACTATGGCTACACCTTC.

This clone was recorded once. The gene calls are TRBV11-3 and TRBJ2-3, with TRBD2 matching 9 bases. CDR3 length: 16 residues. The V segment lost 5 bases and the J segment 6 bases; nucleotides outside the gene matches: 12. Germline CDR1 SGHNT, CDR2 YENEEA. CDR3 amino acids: CASSPRGSGGGDTQYF. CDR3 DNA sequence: TGTGCCAGCAGCCCCCGGGGTAGCGGGGGAGGCGATACGCAGTATTTT.

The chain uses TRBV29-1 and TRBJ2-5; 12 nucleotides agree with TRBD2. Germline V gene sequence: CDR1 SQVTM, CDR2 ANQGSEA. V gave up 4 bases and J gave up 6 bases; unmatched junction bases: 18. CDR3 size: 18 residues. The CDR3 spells CSVVLGGSSGRAGKTQYF. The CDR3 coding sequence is TGCAGCGTTGTGCTGGGCGGGTCTAGCGGGAGGGCCGGGAAGACCCAGTACTTC.